What follows are 23 T cell receptor beta chains derived from one specimen sequenced in a study of cytomegalovirus exposure and HLA in healthy donors. 13 Jbeta primers and 60 Vbeta primers were used for the PCR. Sequenced by immunoSEQ multiplex PCR; TCRdb stores in-frame clones only, minus some. The profile shows 180,000 or so clones, about 79% of them singletons. Sequencing was done on a sample of PBMCs. Every receptor here comes from a man aged 35-49 years in good health and CMV-seropositive.

The chain employs TRBV19 and TRBJ1-2; no definite D call. This CDR3 comprises 12 residues. Trimming removed 6 bases at V and 4 bases at J, with 9 bases between. From germline, CDR1 is LNHDA and CDR2 SQIVND (reference sequence). CDR3 in DNA: TGTGCCAGTAGCGGCGGCCTCTATGGCTACACCTTC. The encoded protein is CASSGGLYGYTF.

V is TRBV5-1 and J is TRBJ2-5; 10 bases fit TRBD2. J lost 4 bases, V lost 4 bases, and 4 bases had no gene match. The CDR3 has 14 residues. The germline CDR1 and CDR2 sequences are SGHRS and YFSETQ. The CDR3 loop is CASSPRLAGETQYF. The CDR3 DNA reads TGCGCCAGCAGCCCGCGACTAGCGGGAGAGACCCAGTACTTC.

The chain combines TRBV19 with TRBJ2-5, with TRBD1 identical over 11 bases. Near its end, the DNA agrees better with TRBJ2-7, so the J call may be wrong. CDR3 length: 16 residues. The germline V gene encodes CDR1 LNHDA and CDR2 SQIVND (reference sequence). Here the CDR3 reads CASSISSVDRGHEQYF. The CDR3 DNA reads as TGTGCCAGTAGTATTTCCTCGGTGGACAGGGGGCACGAGCAGTACTTC.

In DNA, the CDR3 is TGCGCCAGCAGCCAAAGGTTCCAAAGGGAGGGGGGGAACAATGAGCAGTTCTTC. Protein: CASSQRFQREGGNNEQFF. The J gene is TRBJ2-1, the V gene TRBV4-1; D perhaps matches TRBD2 (7 bases). The CDR3 has 18 residues. Trimming shortened V by 2 bases and J by 5 bases, and 22 bases separated the two germline ends. The germline V gene encodes CDR1 MGHRA and CDR2 YSYEKL.

On this clone itself: This specimen includes other DNA sequences encoding the same CDR3. The J gene is TRBJ2-3, the V gene TRBV5-1; 7 bases line up with TRBD2. Germline loops: CDR1 SGHRS, CDR2 YFSETQ. V was pared by 7 bases and J by 6 bases, with 14 bases of the junction left unmatched. The CDR3 consists of 15 residues. CDR3 coding DNA: TGCGCCAGCGCCGGGACTACTACTAACACGGATACGCAGTATTTT. It is translated as CASAGTTTNTDTQYF. Based on the CDR3 plus reference TRBV5-1 and TRBJ2-3, the full variable domain is KAGVTQTPRYLIKTRGQQVTLSCSPISGHRSVSWYQQTPGQGLQFLFEYFSETQRNKGNFPGRFSGRQFSNSRSEMNVSTLELGDSALYLCASAGTTTNTDTQYFGPGTRLTVL.

This chain connects TRBV7-2 to TRBJ2-3; 13 bases fit TRBD2. The junction had 8 bases not matched to a gene; V was cut back by 5 bases and J by 6 bases. Germline CDR1 SGHTA, CDR2 FQGNSA. The length of the CDR3 is 16 residues. Here the CDR3 reads CASSRTLAGGSDTQYF. CDR3 nucleotides: TGTGCCAGCAGCCGTACACTAGCGGGAGGGTCGGATACGCAGTATTTT.

This chain joins TRBV2 and TRBJ2-3, with 7 bases matching TRBD2. CDR1 is SNHLY and CDR2 is FYNNEI in the germline V gene. J lost 5 bases, V lost 7 bases, and 15 bases had no gene match. The CDR3 length is 16 residues. CDR3 DNA: TGTGCCAGCAATCGTCGGTGGGAGGGCCCGGGAGATACGCAGTATTTT. As protein: CASNRRWEGPGDTQYF.

The V call is TRBV7-9, the J call TRBJ2-7, with 7 bases matching TRBD1. From germline, CDR1 is SEHNR and CDR2 FQNEAQ (reference sequence). There are 15 residues in the CDR3. With 5 bases clipped from V and 4 bases from J, the junction kept 11 bases outside the gene matches. In DNA, the CDR3 is TGTGCCAGCAGCCCTCGGACAGGAAATGGTTACGAGCAGTACTTC. Amino acids: CASSPRTGNGYEQYF.

The chain combines TRBV4-1 with TRBJ1-4; 9 bases line up with TRBD1. Germline lookup yields CDR1 MGHRA and CDR2 YSYEKL. With 4 bases clipped from V and 7 bases from J, the junction kept 10 bases outside the gene matches. CDR3 length: 16 amino acids. In DNA form, the CDR3 reads TGCGCCAGCAGCCTGAGCCCCCGACAGGGGGGTGAAAAACTGTTTTTT. This gives the protein CASSLSPRQGGEKLFF.

The V call is TRBV4-1, the J call TRBJ1-6; D may be TRBD1 (5 bases). Trimming took off 1 base at V and 7 bases at J, with 11 bases between the two ends. Per germline, CDR1 MGHRA and CDR2 YSYEKL. The CDR3 loop spans 15 amino acids. CDR3 region: CASSQGRADNSPLHF. The CDR3, as DNA: TGCGCCAGCAGCCAAGGCAGGGCGGACAATTCACCCCTCCACTTT.

This clone was detected only a few times. This chain links TRBV6-1 with TRBJ2-2, with D maybe TRBD2 (5 bases). CDR1 MNHNS and CDR2 SASEGT come from the germline V gene. The CDR3 spans 15 residues. Trimming cost V 7 bases and J 1 base, with 13 bases left between them. CDR3 region: CASILRRGNTGELFF. Here the CDR3 DNA reads TGTGCCAGCATCTTGCGCCGGGGGAACACCGGGGAGCTGTTTTTT.

The chain is built from TRBV29-1 and TRBJ2-4, with D perhaps TRBD1 (6 bases). The CDR3 runs to 13 residues. V lost 6 bases, J lost 3 bases, and 12 bases lay in between. Germline lookup yields CDR1 SQVTM and CDR2 ANQGSEA. In DNA, the CDR3 is TGCAGCGTCGGGGACAAGCACAAAAACATTCAGTACTTC. This gives the protein CSVGDKHKNIQYF.

The J gene is TRBJ1-2, the V gene TRBV6-6, with TRBD1 matching over 8 bases. Germline loops: CDR1 MNHNY, CDR2 SVGAGI (reference sequence). J lost 13 bases, V lost 4 bases, and 8 bases had no gene match. This CDR3 is 12 amino acids long. This chain's CDR3 is CASSLGQVPATF. The CDR3 nucleotides are TGTGCCAGCAGTTTGGGACAGGTCCCTGCCACCTTC.

The chain joins TRBV5-1 to TRBJ2-2; D gene unclear. The CDR3 covers 13 residues. Trimming took 1 base from V and 8 from J, leaving 9 bases between them. Germline V gene sequence: CDR1 SGHRS, CDR2 YFSETQ. CDR3 region: CASSLSPRGELFF. The CDR3 coding sequence is TGCGCCAGCAGCTTGTCCCCCAGAGGGGAGCTGTTTTTT.

This clone has a handful of counts. This chain connects TRBV5-1 to TRBJ1-1; D gene uncertain. Germline CDR1 reads SGHRS; CDR2 reads YFSETQ. V was trimmed by 1 base and J by 0 bases, leaving 7 bases between them. This CDR3 has 14 residues. In DNA, the CDR3 is TGCGCCAGCAGCTTGTCTACGATGAACACTGAAGCTTTCTTT. Its protein is CASSLSTMNTEAFF.

V and J are TRBV28 and TRBJ2-2, with 8 bases that match TRBD1. The CDR3 totals 16 residues. Losses at the gene ends were 3 bases for V and 1 base for J; bases not matched to a gene: 4. CDR1 and CDR2 from the germline V gene are MDHEN and SYDVKM. CDR3 loop: CASSFLGTGNTGELFF. For the CDR3, the DNA is TGTGCCAGCAGTTTCTTGGGGACAGGGAACACCGGGGAGCTGTTTTTT.

The gene calls are TRBV27 and TRBJ2-7; 8 bases are shared with TRBD2. The CDR3 has 15 amino acids. V lost 5 bases to trimming and J lost 5 bases; unmatched junction nucleotides: 11. Germline lookup yields CDR1 MNHEY and CDR2 SMNVEV (reference sequence). In nucleotides, the CDR3 is TGTGCCAGCAGTCCGGCAAGCGGGAGTATCAACGAGCAGTACTTC. This gives the protein CASSPASGSINEQYF.

This rearrangement joins TRBV19 to TRBJ2-2, with TRBD2 as a possible D gene (6 bases). Trimming removed 5 bases from V and 2 bases from J, with 15 bases in between. The CDR3 covers 16 residues. In germline, CDR1 is LNHDA, CDR2 SQIVND (reference sequence). CDR3 protein: CASSPQYAGNTGELFF. The CDR3 DNA sequence: TGTGCCAGTAGTCCCCAATATGCGGGAAACACCGGGGAGCTGTTTTTT.

A few counts support this clone. The CDR3: CASSLARINQPQHF. CDR3 DNA: TGTGCCAGCAGTTTGGCTCGTATCAATCAGCCCCAGCATTTT. V is TRBV28 and J is TRBJ1-5; the D is unclear. Germline values: CDR1 MDHEN, CDR2 SYDVKM. CDR3 size: 14 residues. The V gene lost 3 bases and the J gene lost 3 bases, with 9 bases spanning the gap.

This clone turned up a few times. V is TRBV2 and J is TRBJ2-1; 10 bases agree with TRBD2. This CDR3 has 16 amino acids. Per the germline V gene, CDR1 is SNHLY and CDR2 is FYNNEI. V dropped 6 bases and J dropped 5; count of bases not matched to a gene: 10. DNA for the CDR3: TGTGCCAGCAGCCACACGACTAGCGGGCCAGACAATGAGCAGTTCTTC. It specifies CASSHTTSGPDNEQFF. The full variable domain, in which reference TRBV2 and TRBJ2-1 provide the parts outside the CDR3, is EPEVTQTPSHQVTQMGQEVILRCVPISNHLYFYWYRQILGQKVEFLVSFYNNEISEKSEIFDDQFSVERPDGSNFTLKIRSTKLEDSAMYFCASSHTTSGPDNEQFFGPGTRLTVL.

This rearrangement joins TRBV28 to TRBJ2-1; weak D call: TRBD2 (5 bases). Deletions cut 3 bases from V and 7 bases from J, with 19 bases between. The germline CDR1 and CDR2 sequences are MDHEN and SYDVKM. The CDR3 extends over 16 amino acids. CDR3 sequence (DNA): TGTGCCAGCAGTTTCTCCCTTCGGTGGGAGAAAAATGAGCAGTTCTTC. Translated, it gives CASSFSLRWEKNEQFF.

This chain connects TRBV18 to TRBJ1-2; TRBD1 matches 9 bases. Germline V gene lookup returns CDR1 KGHSH and CDR2 LQKENI. The CDR3 is 17 amino acids. Germline trimming cut 3 bases from V and 1 base from J; bases unmatched to any gene: 9. Here the CDR3 DNA reads TGTGCCAGCTCACCGCTGCTGACAGGGGGAGTTAACTATGGCTACACCTTC. Its translation is CASSPLLTGGVNYGYTF. Supplemented by reference TRBV18 and TRBJ1-2, the full variable domain reads NAGVMQNPRHLVRRRGQEARLRCSPMKGHSHVYWYRQLPEEGLKFMVYLQKENIIDESGMPKERFSAEFPKEGPSILRIQQVVRGDSAAYFCASSPLLTGGVNYGYTFGSGTRLTVV.

This chain uses TRBV5-1 with TRBJ2-1; TRBD1 matches 7 bases. The CDR3 has 16 amino acids. Germline V gives CDR1 SGHRS, CDR2 YFSETQ. V lost 4 bases to trimming and J lost 5 bases; unmatched junction nucleotides: 12. The CDR3 region is CASSTKTDRADNEQFF. The CDR3 nucleotides are TGCGCCAGCAGCACGAAAACCGACAGGGCGGACAATGAGCAGTTCTTC.